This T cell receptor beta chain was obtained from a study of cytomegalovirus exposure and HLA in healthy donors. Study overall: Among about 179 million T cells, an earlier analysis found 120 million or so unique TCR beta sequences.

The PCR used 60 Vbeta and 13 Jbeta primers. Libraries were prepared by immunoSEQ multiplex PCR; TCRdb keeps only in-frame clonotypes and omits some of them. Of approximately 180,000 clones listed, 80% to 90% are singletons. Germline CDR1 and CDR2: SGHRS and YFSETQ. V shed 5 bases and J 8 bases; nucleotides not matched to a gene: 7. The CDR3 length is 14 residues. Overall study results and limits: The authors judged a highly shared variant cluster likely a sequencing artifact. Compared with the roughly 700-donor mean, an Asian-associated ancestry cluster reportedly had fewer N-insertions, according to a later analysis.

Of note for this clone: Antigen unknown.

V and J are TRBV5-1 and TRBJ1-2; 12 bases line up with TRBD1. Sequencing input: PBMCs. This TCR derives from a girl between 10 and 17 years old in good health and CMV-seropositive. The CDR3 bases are TGCGCCAGCAGATTCCGGGACAGGGGGCCGGGCTACACCTTC. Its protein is CASRFRDRGPGYTF.